These 26 T cell receptor beta chains originate from one sample sequenced in a study of blood T cell repertoires in COVID-19. Here immunoSEQ multiplex PCR was the method, and the copy in TCRdb shows in-frame clones only, minus some. The table records 100,000 to 150,000 clones, around 90% of them present only once. The sample taken for sequencing was peripheral blood. The source of these receptors is a woman aged 60-75 years with COVID-19, enrolled during active disease.

V is TRBV4-1 and J is TRBJ2-2; TRBD1 is a possible D gene (6 bases). This CDR3 is built from 15 residues. Per germline, CDR1 MGHRA and CDR2 YSYEKL. The V and J ends lost 2 bases and 7 bases respectively, with 14 bases between them. CDR3: CASSQFRGRYGELFF. Written as DNA, the CDR3 is TGCGCCAGCAGCCAATTCAGGGGTCGATACGGGGAGCTGTTTTTT.

This sequence joins TRBV7-2 and TRBJ1-2; perhaps TRBD1 as D (5 bases). The V end lost 1 base, the J end lost 8 bases, and 11 bases lay between the germline ends. The CDR3 sequence is 13 residues long. Germline V gene lookup returns CDR1 SGHTA and CDR2 FQGNSA. The chain's CDR3 is CASSLVSREGYTF. Here the CDR3 DNA reads TGTGCCAGCAGCTTAGTATCCAGGGAAGGCTACACCTTC.

This clone was detected only once. The chain combines TRBV5-6 with TRBJ2-7; D not certain. V was clipped by 4 bases and J by 7 bases, with 18 bases between them. The CDR3 contains 14 residues. CDR1 SGHDT and CDR2 YYEEEE come from the germline V gene. The CDR3 reads CASSPPKLLGEQYF. Here the CDR3 DNA reads TGTGCCAGCAGCCCCCCTAAGCTCCTCGGGGAGCAGTACTTC.

The J gene is TRBJ2-5, the V gene TRBV27; D is ambiguous. This CDR3 comprises 13 residues. Trimming stripped 6 bases from V and 5 bases from J, with 13 bases between. CDR1 is MNHEY, CDR2 SMNVEV, per germline (reference sequence). CDR3 protein: CASRGQLRETQYF. CDR3 bases: TGTGCCAGCAGGGGCCAGCTTAGGGAGACCCAGTACTTC.

V usage is TRBV3-1 (or the pseudogene TRBV3-2) and J usage is TRBJ1-2; no firm D call. CDR1 is LGHDT and CDR2 is YNNKEL in the germline V gene (reference sequence). The length of the CDR3 is 16 residues. V lost 0 bases and J 3 bases, leaving 14 bases between the germline ends. The CDR3 loop is CASSQDLPQSHYGYTF. The CDR3 DNA follows: TGTGCCAGCAGCCAAGATTTACCACAATCCCACTATGGCTACACCTTC.

The V gene is TRBV2, the J gene TRBJ2-7; 12 positions match TRBD1. The CDR3 consists of 15 residues. V lost 3 bases and J lost 2; bases outside the gene matches: 2. The germline V gene has CDR1 SNHLY and CDR2 FYNNEI. CDR3 in DNA: TGTGCCAGCAGTGAGAGGGACAGGGGGCCCTACGAGCAGTACTTC. It yields the protein CASSERDRGPYEQYF.

This clone was counted between two and nine times. The V call is TRBV19, the J call TRBJ1-1; TRBD1 aligns across 8 bases. In germline, CDR1 is LNHDA, CDR2 SQIVND (reference sequence). This CDR3 region has 14 residues. With 4 bases clipped from V and 4 bases from J, the junction kept 5 bases outside the gene matches. CDR3 nucleotide sequence: TGTGCCAGTAGTACACAGGGGGTAGGCACTGAAGCTTTCTTT. Translation: CASSTQGVGTEAFF.

The J gene is TRBJ1-4, the V gene TRBV5-6, with D maybe TRBD1 (5 bases). Germline assignment: CDR1 SGHDT and CDR2 YYEEEE. V lost 0 bases, J lost 7 bases, and 13 bases lay in between. This CDR3 spans 15 amino acids. The CDR3 nucleotides read TGTGCCAGCAGCTTGGTAAGGGGCCAGGGTGAAAAACTGTTTTTT. Its protein is CASSLVRGQGEKLFF.

V is TRBV7-6 and J is TRBJ2-3, with TRBD2 matching 7 bases. The CDR3 contains 14 residues. J lost 2 bases, V lost 5 bases, and 4 bases had no gene match. Germline V gene data show CDR1 as SGHVS and CDR2 as FNYEAQ. CDR3 in amino acids: CASSPSGVTDTQYF. CDR3 in DNA: TGTGCCAGCAGCCCAAGCGGGGTCACAGATACGCAGTATTTT.

This chain joins TRBV18 and TRBJ2-2; D is ambiguous. Between the trimmed V and J ends, which lost 1 base and 1 base, there was a span of 7 bases. The germline V gene has CDR1 KGHSH and CDR2 LQKENI. The CDR3 contains 15 residues. CDR3 region: CASSPLSQNTGELFF. CDR3 DNA: TGTGCCAGCTCACCACTTTCCCAGAACACCGGGGAGCTGTTTTTT.

This rearrangement joins TRBV6-2 or TRBV6-3 to TRBJ2-5; 8 positions match TRBD2. Trimming at V came to 5 bases and at J to 2 bases, leaving 7 bases not matched to a gene. Germline V gene sequence: CDR1 MNHEY, CDR2 SVGEGT. This CDR3 contains 15 residues. This CDR3 is CASSPSGRGQETQYF. Written as DNA, the CDR3 is TGTGCCAGCAGTCCGAGCGGGAGAGGGCAAGAGACCCAGTACTTC.

This sequence joins TRBV19 and TRBJ1-5; 10 nucleotides line up with TRBD1. There are 14 residues in the CDR3. Per the germline V gene, CDR1 is LNHDA and CDR2 is SQIVND (reference sequence). V gave up 11 bases and J gave up 4 bases; unmatched junction bases: 8. The chain's CDR3 is CAGGDRGRNQPQHF. The CDR3 nucleotides are TGTGCCGGGGGAGACAGGGGGCGTAATCAGCCCCAGCATTTT.

The chain couples TRBV19 to TRBJ2-7, with 7 bases that match TRBD2. The CDR3 has 15 amino acids. Germline V lookup: CDR1 LNHDA, CDR2 SQIVND (reference sequence). Trimming removed 7 bases from V and 2 bases from J; junction bases left unmatched: 11. CDR3 amino acids: CASNDPASGTYEQYF. The CDR3 DNA reads as TGTGCCAGTAACGACCCGGCTAGCGGAACCTACGAGCAGTACTTC.

V gene TRBV12-5 combines with J gene TRBJ2-3, with 9 nucleotides matching TRBD2. CDR1 and CDR2 (germline): LGHNT, FRNRAP. The CDR3 loop spans 14 amino acids. Trimming at V came to 4 bases and at J to 5 bases, leaving 4 bases not matched to a gene. CDR3 in amino acids: CASGSSGGRDTQYF. The CDR3 DNA sequence: TGTGCTAGTGGTTCAAGCGGGGGGAGAGATACGCAGTATTTT. Full variable domain (outside the CDR3, taken from reference TRBV12-5 and TRBJ2-3): DARVTQTPRHKVTEMGQEVTMRCQPILGHNTVFWYRQTMMQGLELLAYFRNRAPLDDSGMPKDRFSAEMPDATLATLKIQPSEPRDSAVYFCASGSSGGRDTQYFGPGTRLTVL.

The chain joins TRBV13 to TRBJ1-6; no definite D call. CDR1 and CDR2 from the germline V gene are PRHDT and FYEKMQ (reference sequence). Trimming stripped 4 bases from V and 3 bases from J, with 13 bases between. The CDR3 runs to 16 residues. The CDR3 nucleotides are TGTGCCAGCAGCTCCTCGGGTCTGGACTATAATTCACCCCTCCACTTT. It is translated as CASSSSGLDYNSPLHF.

The chain links TRBV19 to TRBJ1-5, with D maybe TRBD1 (6 bases). The CDR3 has 13 amino acids. CDR1 and CDR2 (germline): LNHDA, SQIVND (reference sequence). The V gene lost 8 bases and the J gene lost 5 bases, with 13 bases spanning the gap. This CDR3 is CASLGGGHQPQHF. CDR3 DNA sequence: TGTGCCAGTTTAGGGGGGGGACATCAGCCCCAGCATTTT.

The chain uses TRBV29-1 and TRBJ2-7; 15 bases fit TRBD2. Germline trimming cut 7 bases from V and 7 bases from J; bases unmatched to any gene: 5. CDR3 length equals 13 residues. Germline V gives CDR1 SQVTM, CDR2 ANQGSEA. The CDR3 loop reads CSGGLAGGREQYF. The CDR3 DNA sequence: TGCAGCGGAGGACTAGCGGGGGGGCGGGAGCAGTACTTC.

This sequence joins TRBV6-5 and TRBJ1-2; D remains unclear. Germline CDR1 is MNHEY and CDR2 is SVGAGI. The CDR3 contains 14 residues. V was trimmed by 6 bases and J by 6 bases, leaving 17 bases between them. The CDR3 sequence: CASRTNSFIHGYTF. The CDR3 DNA reads as TGTGCCAGCAGAACAAACAGTTTTATTCATGGCTACACCTTC.

The chain has TRBV7-3 and TRBJ2-2, with D possibly matching TRBD2 (5 bases). The CDR3 loop spans 18 amino acids. Germline CDR1 is SGHTA and CDR2 is FQGTGA. Trimming removed 5 bases at V and 7 bases at J, with 26 bases between. The CDR3 reads CASSPQLVRSSPDGELFF. The CDR3 DNA is TGTGCCAGCAGCCCCCAACTAGTTAGAAGTTCTCCCGACGGGGAGCTGTTTTTT.

Written as DNA, the CDR3 is TGTGCCAGCAGCCAAGGGACTAGCGGAAAAGAGACCCAGTACTTC. Its protein is CASSQGTSGKETQYF. The chain carries TRBV3-1 (or the pseudogene TRBV3-2) and TRBJ2-5, with 10 nucleotides matching TRBD2. Trimming at V came to 1 base and at J to 3 bases, leaving 2 bases not matched to a gene. The CDR3 is 15 amino acids. In germline, CDR1 is LGHDT, CDR2 YNNKEL (reference sequence).

The chain uses TRBV4-2 and TRBJ2-4; D is unresolved. The CDR3 consists of 14 residues. In germline, CDR1 is LGHNA, CDR2 YNFKEQ. The V end was cut by 2 bases, the J end by 0 bases, with 5 bases between. The DNA of the CDR3 is TGTGCCAGCAGCCAAACCGGAGCCAAAAACATTCAGTACTTC. Protein product: CASSQTGAKNIQYF.

The chain links TRBV24-1 to TRBJ1-2, with 8 bases aligning to TRBD1. Looked up from germline, CDR1 is KGHDR and CDR2 is SFDVKD. J gave up 2 bases and V 0 bases, and 22 bases lay outside the gene matches. CDR3 length: 22 residues. The CDR3 DNA reads TGTGCCACCAGTGATTTGCGAACAAGTCCGGGACAGGTCTCACGGGGGAACTATGGCTACACCTTC. Amino acids: CATSDLRTSPGQVSRGNYGYTF.

The V call is TRBV6-4, the J call TRBJ2-1; 10 bases are shared with TRBD1. CDR1 and CDR2 from the germline V gene are MRHNA and SNTAGT. The junction had 9 bases not matched to a gene; V was cut back by 0 bases and J by 7 bases. This CDR3 contains 17 residues. CDR3 protein: CASSDSIRDRGKNEQFF. As DNA, the CDR3 is TGTGCCAGCAGTGACTCGATCCGGGACAGGGGAAAAAATGAGCAGTTCTTC.

This rearrangement joins TRBV19 to TRBJ1-2; 7 bases are a match to TRBD1. Per germline, CDR1 LNHDA and CDR2 SQIVND (reference sequence). Trimming cost V 6 bases and J 7 bases; bases outside gene matches: 14. This CDR3 comprises 15 residues. The CDR3 reads CASSITRGQISGYTF. DNA of the CDR3: TGTGCCAGTAGCATAACCCGGGGACAGATTTCTGGCTACACCTTC.

The V gene is TRBV2, the J gene TRBJ1-1; perhaps TRBD1 as D (5 bases). The germline V and J ends were trimmed by 3 bases and 3 bases, with 20 bases remaining between them. Germline loops: CDR1 SNHLY, CDR2 FYNNEI. The CDR3 covers 17 residues. In nucleotides, the CDR3 is TGTGCCAGCAGTGATCCCCGACCAGTCGGGGGATACACTGAAGCTTTCTTT. This sequence encodes CASSDPRPVGGYTEAFF.

This chain links TRBV6-5 with TRBJ2-1; 7 bases fit TRBD2. Per the germline V gene, CDR1 is MNHEY and CDR2 is SVGAGI. The CDR3 extends over 14 amino acids. The J segment lost 8 bases and the V segment lost 4 bases, leaving 8 bases of the junction unmatched. CDR3 nucleotides: TGTGCCAGCAGTTCCTTGGGGGGGGGATATGAGCAGTTCTTC. Protein product: CASSSLGGGYEQFF.